Described below is a single T cell receptor (beta chain) sequence and its context. Its antigen remains unidentified. Sequencing of TCR beta, carried out with a high-throughput approach, was applied to CD8+ and CD4+ T cells from the blood. While serving as controls, healthy donors were matched for age and sex. The germline CDR1 and CDR2 sequences are MNHEY and SMNVEV (reference sequence). After removal of 5 bases from V and 8 bases from J, the junction contained 17 bases not matched to a gene. This CDR3 is built from 17 residues. When the RNA was reverse transcribed, random hexamers were used with an input of roughly 0.45 to 1 ug. An immunoSEQ multiplex PCR amplified TCR beta CDR3 over 54 Vbeta and 13 Jbeta. TCRdb fed the immunoSEQ multiplex PCR reads into MiXCR, producing one record per CDR3 protein. This table has under 200,000 distinct CDR3 sequences, about 90% appearing once. These data originate in a study of CD8 T cells in Susac syndrome. Overall study results and limits: It was acknowledged in the study that the number of individuals who were included in its TCR sequencing and HLA analysis was relatively small.

Sequenced: CD4+ T cells from PBMCs. This chain joins TRBV27 and TRBJ1-2, with 10 nucleotides matching TRBD1. The clonotype comes from a human donor in good health. This chain's CDR3 is CASSPSTGGVRGYGYTF. In nucleotides, the CDR3 is TGTGCCAGCAGTCCATCGACAGGGGGCGTGAGGGGCTACGGCTACACCTTC.